Many counts were recorded for the clone carrying this T cell receptor beta chain. The sample belongs to a study of response to subunit inactivated influenza vaccine. The V end lost 4 bases, the J end lost 1 base, and 10 bases lay between the germline ends. This CDR3 has 14 amino acids. Germline CDR1 reads KGHSH; CDR2 reads LQKENI. TCRdb independently ran MiXCR on the RT-PCR reads; one entry per CDR3 protein. The table records about 620,000 distinct CDR3 sequences, about 11% of them present only once. The same sample was also studied in work on T cells expressing NK-cell markers. According to that study: With UMIs, 5'RACE template switching was used to make TCR beta cDNA.

The TCR originated in a man in his fifties who received an inactivated influenza vaccine. The sequences come from PBMCs from blood, collected on the day of vaccination. This chain links TRBV18 with TRBJ1-1; D uncertain. CDR3 amino acids: CASSQLDENTEAFF. CDR3 coding DNA: TGTGCCAGCTCACAGCTCGACGAGAACACTGAAGCTTTCTTT.